The next 9 T cell receptor beta chains were all read from a single sample in a study of graft-versus-host responses after intestinal transplantation (dated by TCRdb to the early 2020s). Preparation of the library involved the immunoSEQ multiplex PCR assay. The table comes from immuneACCESS by way of TCRdb, which keeps in-frame sequences with V and J called. Part of the clones is missing from these tables; in studies checked, under half for an unresolved V gene and the rest for unknown reasons. This sample lists around 96,000 clones; 75% to 95% were detected once. 16% of the sample is in the top ten clones. The sample was PBMCs, taken approximately 420 days after intestinal transplant. The source is a human patient who received an intestinal transplant, so some T cells may come from the graft donor.

The chain joins TRBV18 to TRBJ1-5; no firm D call. The V gene lost 3 bases and the J gene lost 9 bases, with 12 bases spanning the gap. This CDR3 spans 13 amino acids. The germline gives CDR1 KGHSH, CDR2 LQKENI. CDR3: CASSPGGVRPQHF. Here the CDR3 DNA reads TGTGCCAGCTCACCTGGAGGAGTGCGGCCCCAGCATTTT.

This chain joins TRBV10-1 and TRBJ2-5; D gene unclear. The germline gives CDR1 WNHNN, CDR2 SYGVQD (reference sequence). The CDR3 is 11 amino acids. Trimming stripped 3 bases from V and 4 bases from J, with 3 bases between. In DNA form, the CDR3 reads TGCGCCAGCAGTGATGGAGAGACCCAGTACTTC. This sequence encodes CASSDGETQYF.

Points on this clone: A junction boundary mismatches the germline segment, possibly from a read error. The V call is TRBV6-5, the J call TRBJ1-5; D not certain. CDR1 is MNHEY, CDR2 SVGAGI, per germline. The CDR3 length is 12 residues. The CDR3 loop reads CASGYSNQPQHF. The DNA of the CDR3 is TGTGCCAGCGGTTATAGCAATCAGCCCCAGCATTTT.

This rearrangement joins TRBV25-1 to TRBJ1-2; D gene unclear. The CDR3 spans 12 residues. Germline V gene lookup returns CDR1 MGHDK and CDR2 SYGVNS. The ends were cut back, 6 bases at V and 1 base at J, with 6 bases in the middle. The CDR3 is CASRSSNYGYTF. The CDR3, as DNA: TGTGCCAGCAGGTCTAGTAACTATGGCTACACCTTC.

Comment on this clone: At one end, the junction sequence differs from germline, possibly due to a read error. The chain combines TRBV27 with TRBJ1-5; 8 nucleotides align to TRBD1. From germline, CDR1 is MNHEY and CDR2 SMNVEV (reference sequence). The CDR3 loop spans 16 amino acids. In DNA, the CDR3 is TGTGCCGGCAGAGAAGACAGGGGTGTTAGCAATCAGCCCCAGCATTTT. This sequence encodes CAGREDRGVSNQPQHF.

This clone occurred once. The chain has TRBV18 and TRBJ1-1; D remains ambiguous. Germline loops: CDR1 KGHSH, CDR2 LQKENI. The germline V and J ends were trimmed by 6 bases and 3 bases, with 11 bases remaining between them. This CDR3 has 13 amino acids. The CDR3 nucleotides are TGTGCCAGCTCCCGACCTGGGGACACTGAAGCTTTCTTT. Amino acid sequence: CASSRPGDTEAFF.

The genes are TRBV11-1 and TRBJ2-7, with D possibly being TRBD1 (5 bases). CDR3 length equals 13 residues. Trimming took 3 bases from V and 3 from J, leaving 9 bases between them. Germline V gene data show CDR1 as SGHAT and CDR2 as FQDESV (reference sequence). The CDR3 DNA is TGTGCCAGCAGCTTTGGCAGGGTCTACGAGCAGTACTTC. Amino acid sequence: CASSFGRVYEQYF. The complete variable domain, with remaining parts taken from reference TRBV11-1 and TRBJ2-7, reads EAEVAQSPRYKITEKSQAVAFWCDPISGHATLYWYRQILGQGPELLVQFQDESVVDDSQLPKDRFSAERLKGVDSTLKIQPAELGDSAMYLCASSFGRVYEQYFGPGTRLTVT.

This chain links TRBV6-5 with TRBJ1-2; D remains ambiguous. The germline V and J ends were trimmed by 2 bases and 5 bases, with 12 bases remaining between them. This CDR3 spans 14 amino acids. Germline CDR1 is MNHEY and CDR2 is SVGAGI. The CDR3 loop is CASSYHEGPYGYTF. The CDR3 nucleotides read TGTGCCAGCAGTTACCACGAAGGTCCTTATGGCTACACCTTC.

The rearrangement joins TRBV6-5 to TRBJ2-5; 7 positions match TRBD2. The J segment lost 5 bases and the V segment lost 6 bases, leaving 6 bases of the junction unmatched. The germline gives CDR1 MNHEY, CDR2 SVGAGI. CDR3 length: 13 amino acids. For the CDR3, the DNA is TGTGCCAGCAGACCCAGCGGGGAGGAGACCCAGTACTTC. The encoded protein is CASRPSGEETQYF.